The 6 T cell receptor beta chains given below trace back to one sample, sequenced in a study of early T cells in non-severe SARS-CoV-2 infection (TCRdb year 2021). Preparation of the library involved 5' RACE. Sequenced on a NextSeq 500. TCRdb reran the public reads through fastp at Q25 and MiXCR, keeping productive beta chains. One record per CDR3 amino acid sequence lists the most common genes and DNA. The sample contains more than 60,000 distinct CDR3 sequences, roughly an eighth of them found a single time. Roughly 2.5% of the sample rests with the top ten. The source was whole blood, collected at baseline. These receptors all come from an adult who was a healthcare worker with PCR-confirmed SARS-CoV-2 infection or an uninfected control (not recorded which).

This clonotype was counted a few times. The V gene is TRBV11-2, the J gene TRBJ2-7; 9 bases fit TRBD2. Germline V gene lookup returns CDR1 SGHAT and CDR2 FQNNGV. The CDR3 has 15 residues. The ends lost 1 base at V and 5 bases at J; junction bases unmatched: 6. CDR3 amino acids: CASSLAAGGMNEQYF. CDR3 DNA sequence: TGTGCCAGCAGCTTAGCAGCGGGGGGTATGAACGAGCAGTACTTC. Looking up the rest from reference TRBV11-2 and TRBJ2-7 gives the full variable domain: EAGVAQSPRYKIIEKRQSVAFWCNPISGHATLYWYQQILGQGPKLLIQFQNNGVVDDSQLPKDRFSAERLKGVDSTLKIQPAKLEDSAVYLCASSLAAGGMNEQYFGPGTRLTVT.

The V call is TRBV19, the J call TRBJ2-2; TRBD1 matches at 8 bases. The length of the CDR3 is 13 residues. CDR1 is LNHDA and CDR2 is SQIVND in the germline V gene (reference sequence). Trimming took 11 bases from V and 9 from J; bases not matched to a gene: 11. The CDR3 reads CACSQDRGRELFF. The CDR3 DNA reads TGTGCCTGCAGCCAAGACAGGGGTCGGGAGCTGTTTTTT.

V and J are TRBV13 and TRBJ2-7; D uncertain. The length of the CDR3 is 13 residues. Germline V gene data show CDR1 as PRHDT and CDR2 as FYEKMQ (reference sequence). The V end lost 3 bases, the J end lost 5 bases, and 11 bases lay between the germline ends. The CDR3 nucleotides read TGTGCCAGCAGCTTGGACCTCATAAACGAGCAGTACTTC. Its protein is CASSLDLINEQYF. The complete variable domain, with remaining parts taken from reference TRBV13 and TRBJ2-7, reads AAGVIQSPRHLIKEKRETATLKCYPIPRHDTVYWYQQGPGQDPQFLISFYEKMQSDKGSIPDRFSAQQFSDYHSELNMSSLELGDSALYFCASSLDLINEQYFGPGTRLTVT.

Many counts were recorded for this clonotype. The V call is TRBV27, the J call TRBJ1-4; 7 bases line up with TRBD1. V trimming: 3 bases; J trimming: 7 bases; junction bases outside the gene matches: 17. CDR1 is MNHEY, CDR2 SMNVEV, per germline (reference sequence). The CDR3 loop spans 18 amino acids. CDR3 in DNA: TGTGCCAGCAGTTTTATCCGTCTCTCCGACAGGGAAGTTGAAAAACTGTTTTTT. It yields the protein CASSFIRLSDREVEKLFF.

This clonotype was counted many times. This rearrangement joins TRBV4-1 to TRBJ1-2, with D perhaps TRBD1 (6 bases). In germline, CDR1 is MGHRA, CDR2 YSYEKL. The CDR3 totals 15 residues. V lost 3 bases to trimming and J lost 3 bases, with 14 bases between them. The CDR3 is CASSQGPQGYYGYTF. CDR3 DNA sequence: TGCGCCAGCAGCCAGGGCCCACAGGGATACTATGGCTACACCTTC.

This sequence joins TRBV7-2 and TRBJ2-3; 7 positions agree with TRBD2. Germline assignment: CDR1 SGHTA and CDR2 FQGNSA. V trimming: 4 bases; J trimming: 3 bases; junction bases outside the gene matches: 7. This CDR3 comprises 15 residues. DNA for the CDR3: TGTGCCAGCAGCTCCGGCTGGCGGGGGACAGATACGCAGTATTTT. This gives the protein CASSSGWRGTDTQYF.